This TCR beta chain comes out of a study of blood T cells in healthy people across ages. Sample-barcoded 5' priming and a J-beta primer mix drove a second PCR of roughly 6 to 12 cycles. Each cDNA molecule was tagged by a template-switch adaptor that had 12 random nucleotides. TCRdb redid the calling of the 5' RACE reads with MiXCR, one entry per CDR3 protein. Altogether about 1.4 million distinct CDR3 sequences are present, roughly 64% being singletons, with the ten largest covering more than 6%. Extracted total RNA amounted to at least 6 micrograms for each sample. The CDR3 is made up of 13 amino acids. Trimming cost V 5 bases and J 5 bases, with 12 bases left between them. From germline, CDR1 is DFQATT and CDR2 SNEGSKA (reference sequence).

The sample was blood. The source of this sequence is a man younger than 30 in good health. The chain joins TRBV20-1 to TRBJ2-2; D is ambiguous. In nucleotides, the CDR3 is TGCAGTGCTCCTACCGGAGCTACCGGGGAGCTGTTTTTT. Protein sequence: CSAPTGATGELFF.